Presented here are 7 T cell receptor beta chains from one specimen sequenced in a study of blood T cell repertoires in COVID-19. Only in-frame clones appear in the TCRdb table, and some are missing; sequencing was by immunoSEQ multiplex PCR. The sample yields fewer than 55,000 clones, roughly 86% seen once. What was sequenced was peripheral blood. These receptors were obtained from a woman aged 55-70 years with acute or convalescent COVID-19.

The V call is TRBV5-1, the J call TRBJ2-7; no clear D gene. Trimming left V 4 bases short and J 2 bases short, with 7 bases between. Germline V lookup: CDR1 SGHRS, CDR2 YFSETQ. The CDR3 is 12 residues long. CDR3 bases: TGCGCCAGCAGCGGCGGAACCTACGAGCAGTACTTC. Protein: CASSGGTYEQYF.

The chain carries TRBV28 and TRBJ1-1; 9 nucleotides match TRBD1. The CDR3 extends over 13 amino acids. CDR1 and CDR2 (germline): MDHEN, SYDVKM. Trimming removed 8 bases from V and 4 bases from J; junction bases left unmatched: 5. In nucleotides, the CDR3 is TGTGCCAGCTCACACAGGGGGCCCACTGAAGCTTTCTTT. It is translated as CASSHRGPTEAFF.

The CDR3 DNA is TGTGCCAGCAGTTTAAACAGGAACACTGAAGCTTTCTTT. As protein: CASSLNRNTEAFF. V and J are TRBV27 and TRBJ1-1; no clear D. Germline V lookup: CDR1 MNHEY, CDR2 SMNVEV (reference sequence). The CDR3 is 13 amino acids. V gave up 2 bases and J gave up 1 base, with 5 bases separating them.

This clone was observed a handful of times. The V and J genes are TRBV5-1 and TRBJ2-5, with 9 bases lining up with TRBD2. After removal of 5 bases from V and 4 bases from J, the junction contained 3 bases not matched to a gene. From germline, CDR1 is SGHRS and CDR2 YFSETQ. The length of the CDR3 is 13 residues. The DNA for the CDR3 is TGCGCCAGCAGACTGCGGGAGGGAGAGACCCAGTACTTC. This encodes CASRLREGETQYF.

This clone is judged medium-sized. The CDR3 here is CASSLGALGQRRGYTF. The CDR3 coding sequence is TGTGCCAGCAGCTTAGGGGCCCTGGGCCAGAGACGGGGCTACACCTTC. The chain couples TRBV7-2 to TRBJ1-2, with D uncertain. This CDR3 has 16 residues. V dropped 1 base and J dropped 8 bases, with 20 bases sitting between them. From germline, CDR1 is SGHTA and CDR2 FQGNSA.

This rearrangement joins TRBV10-3 to TRBJ1-5; maybe TRBD1 (5 bases). Between the trimmed V and J ends, which lost 4 bases and 4 bases, there was a span of 11 bases. This CDR3 is built from 14 residues. The germline CDR1 and CDR2 sequences are ENHRY and SYGVKD. Here the CDR3 DNA reads TGTGCCATCAGTGGGTGGGGGGGGAATCAGCCCCAGCATTTT. Amino acid sequence: CAISGWGGNQPQHF.

This rearrangement joins TRBV30 to TRBJ1-2, with 10 bases matching TRBD1. The CDR3 is made up of 14 amino acids. Germline CDR1 and CDR2: GTSNPN and SVGIG (reference sequence). Germline trimming cut 3 bases from V and 2 bases from J; bases unmatched to any gene: 3. In nucleotides, the CDR3 is TGTGCCTGGAGGTTGGGACAGGGGAACTATGGCTACACCTTC. Encoded protein: CAWRLGQGNYGYTF.